The rows below give T cell receptor beta chains drawn from one sample of a study of blood T cell repertoires in COVID-19. Generated by immunoSEQ multiplex PCR, the TCRdb table keeps only in-frame clones and is missing some. The sample contains approximately 250,000 clones, more than 80% of which appear only once. The sequenced sample was peripheral blood. The receptors here all came from a human donor in a cohort sampled during active COVID-19. CDR3s include the opening cysteine and the closing phenylalanine or tryptophan. The D gene is left open where the match is weak.

v_call	d_call	j_call	cdr3_aa	cdr3_nt
TRBV5-5	.	TRBJ1-2	CASSLVEGDYGYTF	TGTGCCAGCAGCTTGGTAGAGGGTGACTATGGCTACACCTTC
TRBV5-1	TRBD2	TRBJ2-3	CASSNRLAAGGDTQYF	TGCGCCAGCAGCAATCGACTAGCGGCTGGCGGGGATACGCAGTATTTT
TRBV7-3	TRBD1	TRBJ1-6	CASSLVRGWVSPLHF	TGTGCCAGCAGCTTAGTCAGGGGGTGGGTGTCACCCCTCCACTTT
TRBV27	.	TRBJ2-3	CASSQYTDTQYF	TGTGCCAGCAGTCAGTACACAGATACGCAGTATTTT
TRBV6-5	TRBD1	TRBJ1-3	CATQGAIGNTIYF	TGTGCCACACAGGGGGCTATTGGAAACACCATATATTTT
TRBV19	TRBD2	TRBJ2-3	CASSIGVSGRLITQYF	TGTGCCAGTAGTATTGGCGTTAGCGGGAGGCTTATTACGCAGTATTTT
TRBV5-1	.	TRBJ2-5	CASSLAVETQYF	TGCGCCAGCAGCTTGGCCGTGGAGACCCAGTACTTC
TRBV19	.	TRBJ1-1	CASRPNMNTEAFF	TGTGCCAGTAGACCAAACATGAACACTGAAGCTTTCTTT
TRBV12-5	.	TRBJ2-3	CASGLVGGETDTQYF	TGTGCTAGTGGTTTGGTAGGAGGGGAGACAGATACGCAGTATTTT
TRBV30	.	TRBJ1-2	CAWGRDRGYTF	TGTGCCTGGGGCAGGGATCGTGGCTACACCTTC
TRBV19	.	TRBJ1-2	CASSIEGPGEGSHYGYTF	TGTGCCAGTAGTATCGAGGGCCCAGGGGAAGGGTCTCACTATGGCTACACCTTC
TRBV5-4	.	TRBJ1-2	CASSLNTNYGYTF	TGTGCCAGCAGTCTTAACACTAACTATGGCTACACCTTC
TRBV7-9	.	TRBJ2-2	CASSFSNTGELFF	TGTGCCAGCAGCTTCTCTAACACCGGGGAGCTGTTTTTT
TRBV7-9	.	TRBJ2-1	CASSGNREYNEQFF	TGTGCCAGCAGCGGAAACAGGGAGTACAATGAGCAGTTCTTC